The source of this T cell receptor (beta chain) is a study of blood T cell repertoires in COVID-19. Study summary: Samples came from the United States, Italy and Spain, spanning acute and convalescent COVID-19. PBMCs, B-cell-depleted T cells, or T cells were the source of the cDNA or gDNA that made up the material.

Methods used by the authors: Amplifying reference gene primers gave estimates of nucleated cell counts. Produced via immunoSEQ multiplex PCR; TCRdb's table is partial and in-frame only. From that table come the V and J calls and clone size; the DNA was used to work out D and trimming. Among some 320,000 clones listed, 65% to 90% were seen once. J gave up 8 bases and V 3 bases, and 7 bases lay outside the gene matches. CDR1 and CDR2 from the germline V gene are SGHDT and YYEEEE. This CDR3 comprises 14 residues. The chain recombines TRBV5-6 with TRBJ1-2; 10 bases agree with TRBD1. This TCR derives from a human donor in a cohort sampled during active COVID-19. Sequences were obtained from peripheral blood. Here the CDR3 DNA reads TGTGCCAGCAGCTGGGGACAGGGGATAGAGGGCTACACCTTC. Amino acids: CASSWGQGIEGYTF.